The rows below give T cell receptor beta chains drawn from one sample of a study of T cell clones after liver transplantation. TCRdb's copy holds only in-frame clones and misses some; the assay was immunoSEQ multiplex PCR. The sample has about 120,000 clones; about nine tenths are singletons. This sample comprised CD4+ T cells from blood, obtained 12 months after liver transplant. These receptors all come from a human patient who received a liver transplant. Some T cells may originate from the graft donor. CDR3s include the opening cysteine and the closing phenylalanine or tryptophan. D genes are given only for firm matches. Clone sizes are given selectively: once, few, many, or a class where the clone is expanded.

abundance	d_gene	v_gene	j_gene	CDR3nt	CDR3aa
.	.	TRBV2	TRBJ2-5	TGTGCCAGCAGCTTGGGGGGGGCTTTGGAGACCCAGTACTTC	CASSLGGALETQYF
.	TRBD1	TRBV5-1	TRBJ2-2	TGCGCCAGCAAGACAGGGCCGAACACCGGGGAGCTGTTTTTT	CASKTGPNTGELFF
few	.	TRBV19	TRBJ2-1	TGTGCCAGTAGTATAGATCACTCCTACAATGAGCAGTTCTTC	CASSIDHSYNEQFF
.	.	TRBV29-1	TRBJ2-1	TGCAGCGCGTTAGGACAGCGGCGACACAATGAGCAGTTCTTC	CSALGQRRHNEQFF
.	TRBD1	TRBV7-6	TRBJ1-6	TGTGCCAGCACCCTTGAGCCGGGACAGGGGGCAGGTTCACCCCTCCACTTT	CASTLEPGQGAGSPLHF
.	.	TRBV27	TRBJ2-5	TGTGCCAGCAGTTTAGGGCGGACACCTGGGGAGACCCAGTACTTC	CASSLGRTPGETQYF
.	.	TRBV9	TRBJ2-3	TGTGCCAGCAGCGGCCCTTTTCGGGGAAGCACAGATACGCAGTATTTT	CASSGPFRGSTDTQYF
.	.	TRBV19	TRBJ1-1	TGTGCCAGTAACGTTCTGGGTACCACTGAAGCTTTCTTT	CASNVLGTTEAFF
.	TRBD1	TRBV28	TRBJ1-2	TGTGCCAGCAATACAGGGGGGGTTGGCTACACCTTC	CASNTGGVGYTF
.	.	TRBV21-1	TRBJ1-2	TGTGCCAGCAGCAAATCAACCCCACAGACCCTATATCCTGGCTACACCTTC	CASSKSTPQTLYPGYTF
.	.	TRBV12-5	TRBJ2-5	TGTGCTAGTGTGGGAGTCCAAGAGACCCAGTACTTC	CASVGVQETQYF
.	.	TRBV5-1	TRBJ2-5	TGCGCCAGCAGCTTCGCCATTAGCGAGACCCAGTACTTC	CASSFAISETQYF
.	.	TRBV18	TRBJ2-4	TGTGCCAGCTCACCGGGACTAGCCAAAAACATTCAGTACTTC	CASSPGLAKNIQYF
.	.	TRBV6-5	TRBJ2-7	TGTGCCAGCAGTTACCGACTGTTGGTTGACGAGCAGTACTTC	CASSYRLLVDEQYF
.	TRBD1	TRBV19	TRBJ1-5	TGTGCCAGTAGTAGACGAACAGGGGGAGTTGGTCAGGATCAGCCCCAGCATTTT	CASSRRTGGVGQDQPQHF
.	TRBD2	TRBV29-1	TRBJ2-1	TGCAGCGTTGCCCCCAGCGGGGTCAACAATGAGCAGTTCTTC	CSVAPSGVNNEQFF
.	TRBD1	TRBV27	TRBJ1-2	TGTGCCAGCAGTTTATCAGGGGGCGGCTATGGCTACACCTTC	CASSLSGGGYGYTF
.	.	TRBV29-1	TRBJ1-1	TGCAGCGTTGATTCCCCAGGGGTTGAAGCTTTCTTT	CSVDSPGVEAFF
few	.	TRBV7-9	TRBJ1-4	TGTGCCAGCAGCCTAGGGGGTGAAAAACTGTTTTTT	CASSLGGEKLFF
.	.	TRBV28	TRBJ1-1	TGTGCCAGCAGTGTGGGGAACACTGAAGCTTTCTTT	CASSVGNTEAFF
.	TRBD2	TRBV28	TRBJ2-7	TGTGCCAGCCGTTCCGGAGCGGGAGCTCGATACGAGCAGTACTTC	CASRSGAGARYEQYF
.	TRBD2	TRBV19	TRBJ2-7	TGTGCCAGTAGTATAGGCGGGGGGCCAAATGCCGAGCAGTACTTC	CASSIGGGPNAEQYF
.	.	TRBV11-2	TRBJ2-2	TGTGCCAGCAGCACCGAGACTAGGACCGGGGAGCTGTTTTTT	CASSTETRTGELFF
.	.	TRBV15	TRBJ2-1	TGTGCCACCGGTCAAAACCTCTACAATGAGCAGTTCTTC	CATGQNLYNEQFF
.	TRBD1	TRBV30	TRBJ2-2	TGTGCCTGGAGTGGAATGGACAGGGGCACCGGGGAGCTGTTTTTT	CAWSGMDRGTGELFF
.	TRBD1	TRBV7-3	TRBJ2-3	TGTGCCAGCAGCTTAAACAGGGGGTCAGATACGCAGTATTTT	CASSLNRGSDTQYF